Listed below are T cell receptor beta chains from one sample, sequenced in a study of OX40 agonist ivuxolimab in advanced cancers. Clones were read by immunoSEQ multiplex PCR, and TCRdb kept only the in-frame ones, dropping some. The table has 50,000 to 75,000 clones, 85% to 90% seen once; the top ten hold approximately 0.8%. Specimen: CD4+ or CD8+ T cells sorted from blood, collected in a trial of the OX40 agonist ivuxolimab. All receptors derive from an adult with an advanced solid tumor such as melanoma, head and neck, liver or kidney cancer. Both conserved end residues are part of each CDR3. Fields, in order: clone size, J gene, CDR3 length, D gene, V gene, CDR3 DNA, CDR3 protein. D genes are given only for firm matches. Some rows mark clone size as missing; the rest say once, few, many or name a class of expanded clone.

size: -; J: TRBJ2-1; length: 15; D: TRBD2; V: TRBV30; DNA: TGTGCCTGGACGGGCGGAGCGGGGGTCGGTTCAGAGCAGTTCTTC; CDR3: CAWTGGAGVGSEQFF
size: -; J: TRBJ1-1; length: 13; D: -; V: TRBV7-2; DNA: TGTGCCAGCAGCCTAACAACGAACACTGAAGCTTTCTTT; CDR3: CASSLTTNTEAFF
size: -; J: TRBJ1-4; length: 15; D: TRBD1; V: TRBV28; DNA: TGTGCCAGCGGAACACCGGGACAGGGAGATGAAAAACTGTTTTTT; CDR3: CASGTPGQGDEKLFF
size: once; J: TRBJ2-3; length: 17; D: TRBD1; V: TRBV2; DNA: TGTGCCAGCACAGGAGCAGGGACAGGGGGTCGCACAGATACGCAGTATTTT; CDR3: CASTGAGTGGRTDTQYF
size: -; J: TRBJ1-1; length: 13; D: TRBD1; V: TRBV29-1; DNA: TGCAGCGTTGGACAGGGGCTGAACACTGAAGCTTTCTTT; CDR3: CSVGQGLNTEAFF
size: -; J: TRBJ1-2; length: 13; D: -; V: TRBV19; DNA: TGTGCCAGTAGTATAGCGGCGGGATATGGCTACACCTTC; CDR3: CASSIAAGYGYTF
size: -; J: TRBJ2-5; length: 12; D: -; V: TRBV29-1; DNA: TGCAGCGTTGGGGCTGTGGGGGTGACCCAGTACTTC; CDR3: CSVGAVGVTQYF
size: -; J: TRBJ1-6; length: 17; D: -; V: TRBV9; DNA: TGTGCCAGCAGCGCCTCTCTTCAGGCCCGAGGGGATTCACCCCTCCACTTT; CDR3: CASSASLQARGDSPLHF
size: -; J: TRBJ2-2; length: 14; D: -; V: TRBV14; DNA: TGTGCCAGCAGCCAAGGCTCGCCCCGTGGGGAGCTGTTTTTT; CDR3: CASSQGSPRGELFF
size: -; J: TRBJ1-6; length: 15; D: TRBD1; V: TRBV6-5; DNA: TGTGCCAGCAGTACCGGACAGGGAAAAGATTCACCCCTCCACTTT; CDR3: CASSTGQGKDSPLHF
size: -; J: TRBJ1-1; length: 13; D: TRBD1; V: TRBV6-5; DNA: TGTGCCAGCAGACCTACAGGGGGCTCTGAAGCTTTCTTT; CDR3: CASRPTGGSEAFF
size: -; J: TRBJ2-1; length: 15; D: -; V: TRBV28; DNA: TGTGCCAGCAGTTTAATCCCGGCTAGAAACAATGAGCAGTTCTTC; CDR3: CASSLIPARNNEQFF
size: -; J: TRBJ1-2; length: 18; D: TRBD1; V: TRBV5-1; DNA: TGCGCCAGCAGCTTCCGACCGACAGGGGGCGCGAGGAACTATGGCTACACCTTC; CDR3: CASSFRPTGGARNYGYTF
size: -; J: TRBJ1-5; length: 15; D: -; V: TRBV5-1; DNA: TGCGCCAGCAGCTTGGAGGGGAGGGATCGCCAGCCCCAGCATTTT; CDR3: CASSLEGRDRQPQHF
size: -; J: TRBJ2-6; length: 15; D: -; V: TRBV27; DNA: TGTGCCAGCAGTTTATTTAACTCTGGGGCCAACGTCCTGACTTTC; CDR3: CASSLFNSGANVLTF
size: -; J: TRBJ2-1; length: 15; D: TRBD2; V: TRBV7-6; DNA: TGTGCCAGCAGCTTAGGCAGCGGGGGGGCCGGTGAGCAGTTCTTC; CDR3: CASSLGSGGAGEQFF
size: -; J: TRBJ2-7; length: 15; D: -; V: TRBV5-1; DNA: TGCGCCAGCAGTCTGGACGGGAGACCTTTAAGGGAGCAGTACTTC; CDR3: CASSLDGRPLREQYF
size: -; J: TRBJ2-7; length: 15; D: -; V: TRBV27; DNA: TGTGCCAGCAGTTCTCACACAGGGACCCACTACGAGCAGTACTTC; CDR3: CASSSHTGTHYEQYF
size: -; J: TRBJ2-2; length: 15; D: TRBD1; V: TRBV11-3; DNA: TGTGCCAGCAGCTCAGGACAGGGGACGGCCGGGGAGCTGTTTTTT; CDR3: CASSSGQGTAGELFF
size: -; J: TRBJ2-7; length: 15; D: -; V: TRBV2; DNA: TGTGCCAGCAGTGAAGGTCCCGGGATCCCCTACGAGCAGTACTTC; CDR3: CASSEGPGIPYEQYF
size: medium-sized; J: TRBJ1-4; length: 16; D: -; V: TRBV5-1; DNA: TGCGCCAGCAGCTTGTCCCTTGGCAATGCTAATGAAAAACTGTTTTTT; CDR3: CASSLSLGNANEKLFF
size: -; J: TRBJ1-1; length: 11; D: TRBD1; V: TRBV20-1; DNA: TGCAGTGGACAGGGCCGCACTGAAGCTTTCTTT; CDR3: CSGQGRTEAFF
size: -; J: TRBJ1-5; length: 14; D: -; V: TRBV30; DNA: TGTGCCTGGAGAGGGGCAGGGGGCAATCAGCCCCAGCATTTT; CDR3: CAWRGAGGNQPQHF
size: -; J: TRBJ2-2; length: 14; D: -; V: TRBV6-6; DNA: TGTGCCAGCAGTTACCTTCGAACGGACGGGGAGCTGTTTTTT; CDR3: CASSYLRTDGELFF
size: -; J: TRBJ2-7; length: 14; D: -; V: TRBV7-2; DNA: TGTGCCAGCAGCACCGGAAGTCAAATGGGCGAGCAGTACTTC; CDR3: CASSTGSQMGEQYF
size: -; J: TRBJ1-2; length: 11; D: -; V: TRBV6-1; DNA: TGTGCCAGCAGTACAGGGTATGGCTACACCTTC; CDR3: CASSTGYGYTF
size: -; J: TRBJ2-5; length: 16; D: TRBD1; V: TRBV6-6; DNA: TGTGCCAGCAGTTACTCTGCGGGACAGGGGCGAGAGACCCAGTACTTC; CDR3: CASSYSAGQGRETQYF
size: -; J: TRBJ1-1; length: 20; D: -; V: TRBV5-5; DNA: TGTGCCAGCAGCCCTCGGTCAGGGGTGTCACAAAGGGGAATGAACACTGAAGCTTTCTTT; CDR3: CASSPRSGVSQRGMNTEAFF
size: -; J: TRBJ1-1; length: 13; D: TRBD1; V: TRBV6-5; DNA: TGTGCCAGCAGGAACAGGGGTAGGGCTGAAGCTTTCTTT; CDR3: CASRNRGRAEAFF
size: -; J: TRBJ2-3; length: 15; D: TRBD2; V: TRBV29-1; DNA: TGCAGCGTTTTGTTAGCGGGGTTTAGCACAGATACGCAGTATTTT; CDR3: CSVLLAGFSTDTQYF
size: once; J: TRBJ2-7; length: 14; D: TRBD2; V: TRBV6-5; DNA: TGTGCCAGCAGTTCTAGCGGGATCTCCTACGAGCAGTACTTC; CDR3: CASSSSGISYEQYF
size: -; J: TRBJ1-1; length: 12; D: TRBD1; V: TRBV19; DNA: TGTGCCAGTTCTGACAGGGGGACTGAAGCTTTCTTT; CDR3: CASSDRGTEAFF
size: -; J: TRBJ2-3; length: 14; D: TRBD1; V: TRBV5-1; DNA: TGCGCCAGCACGAGGACAGGGGGCACAGATACGCAGTATTTT; CDR3: CASTRTGGTDTQYF
size: -; J: TRBJ1-2; length: 14; D: -; V: TRBV4-2; DNA: TGTGCCAGCAGACCCGCAGGGGCCTCCTATGGCTACACCTTC; CDR3: CASRPAGASYGYTF
size: -; J: TRBJ2-1; length: 16; D: -; V: TRBV27; DNA: TGTGCCAGCAGTTTATCTTTCTACAGCTCCTACAATGAGCAGTTCTTC; CDR3: CASSLSFYSSYNEQFF
size: -; J: TRBJ2-1; length: 14; D: TRBD2; V: TRBV6-1; DNA: TGTGCCAGCAGTCCTGGACTAGCGGGGCATGAGCAGTTCTTC; CDR3: CASSPGLAGHEQFF
size: -; J: TRBJ1-5; length: 12; D: -; V: TRBV6-1; DNA: TGTGCCAGCGGAAGGGGCAATCAGCCCCAGCATTTT; CDR3: CASGRGNQPQHF
size: -; J: TRBJ1-5; length: 16; D: -; V: TRBV4-1; DNA: TGCGCCAGCAGCCAAGTGGATATGGGGTTTTCCGGGCCCCAGCATTTT; CDR3: CASSQVDMGFSGPQHF
size: -; J: TRBJ1-6; length: 16; D: TRBD1; V: TRBV10-3; DNA: TGTGCCATCAGTGCAGTAAGGACAGGGGATAATTCACCCCTCCACTTT; CDR3: CAISAVRTGDNSPLHF
size: -; J: TRBJ1-4; length: 16; D: TRBD1; V: TRBV15; DNA: TGTGCCACCAGCCGATACTACAGGGGACGAGATGAAAAACTGTTTTTT; CDR3: CATSRYYRGRDEKLFF
size: once; J: TRBJ1-1; length: 15; D: -; V: TRBV21-1; DNA: -; CDR3: CASSKVGAGNTEAFF
size: -; J: TRBJ1-5; length: 14; D: -; V: TRBV30; DNA: TGTGCCTGGAGTGTCGGGAGCAACTATCAGCCCCAGCATTTT; CDR3: CAWSVGSNYQPQHF
size: -; J: TRBJ2-3; length: 14; D: TRBD1; V: TRBV14; DNA: TGTGCCAGCAGACAGGGGTACACAGAAGATACGCAGTATTTT; CDR3: CASRQGYTEDTQYF
size: -; J: TRBJ1-2; length: 14; D: -; V: TRBV5-4; DNA: TGTGCCAGCAGCCCGATCATGGCGGGCTATGGCTACACCTTC; CDR3: CASSPIMAGYGYTF
size: -; J: TRBJ2-7; length: 14; D: TRBD1; V: TRBV5-1; DNA: TGCGCCAGCAGCCCCCGGACAGGGGGAGGCGAGCAGTACTTC; CDR3: CASSPRTGGGEQYF
size: -; J: TRBJ1-2; length: 13; D: -; V: TRBV6-6; DNA: TGTGCCAGCAGAGGCGGGACGGCATTTGGCTACACCTTC; CDR3: CASRGGTAFGYTF
size: -; J: TRBJ1-4; length: 20; D: -; V: TRBV5-1; DNA: TGCGCCAGCAGCTTGTCGGGCAGTGGAGAGTCCCCAGGGGCGAAGGAAAAACTGTTTTTT; CDR3: CASSLSGSGESPGAKEKLFF
size: -; J: TRBJ1-5; length: 14; D: -; V: TRBV30; DNA: TGTGCCTGGAGTGAAGCCAGTAACGCTGGGCCCCAGCATTTT; CDR3: CAWSEASNAGPQHF
size: -; J: TRBJ2-3; length: 15; D: TRBD2; V: TRBV7-2; DNA: TGTGCCAGCAGCTTAGGCGGGAGGGGCGCAGATACGCAGTATTTT; CDR3: CASSLGGRGADTQYF
size: few; J: TRBJ2-7; length: 15; D: TRBD2; V: TRBV11-2; DNA: TGTGCCAGCAGCCTAGTAGCGGGGAGCTCCTACGAGCAGTACTTC; CDR3: CASSLVAGSSYEQYF
size: -; J: TRBJ1-3; length: 15; D: TRBD1; V: TRBV15; DNA: TGTGCCACCAGCAGGGACAGGGGCTCTGGAAACACCATATATTTT; CDR3: CATSRDRGSGNTIYF
size: once; J: TRBJ1-5; length: 16; D: -; V: TRBV19; DNA: TGTGCCAGTACCCCCCGGGGGCAGGGAGGGGGTCAGCCCCAGCATTTT; CDR3: CASTPRGQGGGQPQHF
size: -; J: TRBJ2-1; length: 15; D: -; V: TRBV5-4; DNA: TGTGCCAGCAGCCTGTCCCGAGGATCCTACAATGAGCAGTTCTTC; CDR3: CASSLSRGSYNEQFF